Listed below are T cell receptor beta chains from one sample, sequenced in a study of T cell responses to AZD1222 COVID-19 vaccine. The table came from immunoSEQ multiplex PCR; TCRdb's copy has only in-frame clones and leaves some out. The sample comprises roughly 140,000 clones, about 92% of which are singletons, and about 5% rests with the top ten. The sequencing here drew on peripheral blood, taken on day 0 of AZD1222 vaccination. Receptors originate from an adult in good health. Both conserved end residues are part of each CDR3. A D gene is named only where the DNA matches it firmly. The size entry is marked missing in some rows and otherwise reads once, few, many or a size class.

abundance,v_gene,j_gene,d_gene,CDR3nt,CDR3aa
-,TRBV6-2/TRBV6-3,TRBJ2-7,-,TGTGCCAGCAGCTCCTCAGGCGAGCAGTACTTC,CASSSSGEQYF
-,TRBV6-1,TRBJ1-3,TRBD1,TGTGCCAGCAGTGAACAGGGGGCAGACACCATATATTTT,CASSEQGADTIYF
-,TRBV10-2,TRBJ1-5,-,TGCGCCAGCAGTGAAGCAGGGAATCAGCCCCAGCATTTT,CASSEAGNQPQHF
-,TRBV28,TRBJ2-3,TRBD2,TGTGCCAGCAGTCACATAGCGGGGGGCACCACAGATACGCAGTATTTT,CASSHIAGGTTDTQYF
once,TRBV6-5,TRBJ1-2,-,TGTGCCAGCAGTTACCCCAACAGGGCCGGCTACACCTTC,CASSYPNRAGYTF
-,TRBV7-8,TRBJ1-3,-,TGTGCCAGCAGCTATGCCGGGGGGCAGAGCTCTGGAAACACCATATATTTT,CASSYAGGQSSGNTIYF
-,TRBV21-1,TRBJ2-7,-,TGTGCCAGCAGCAAGCCAACCTACGAGCAGTACTTC,CASSKPTYEQYF
-,TRBV18,TRBJ1-5,-,TGTGCCAGCTCGAGGGGAATCTCCGGGACTAGCAATCAGCCCCAGCATTTT,CASSRGISGTSNQPQHF
-,TRBV6-5,TRBJ2-1,-,TGTGCCAGCAGACATACTTCGGACAGAGGCAATGAGCAGTTCTTC,CASRHTSDRGNEQFF
-,TRBV10-2,TRBJ1-3,-,TGCGCCAGCAGTGAGATGGGAAACACCATATATTTT,CASSEMGNTIYF
-,TRBV6-5,TRBJ1-2,-,TGTGCCAGCAGGGACGTGGGGGGCTACACCTTC,CASRDVGGYTF
-,TRBV10-3,TRBJ1-6,-,TGTGCCATCAAGAGTGGGGAGTCACCCCTCCACTTT,CAIKSGESPLHF
-,TRBV14,TRBJ1-5,-,TGTGCCAGCAGTCGGTGGGGTAGCAATCAGCCCCAGCATTTT,CASSRWGSNQPQHF
-,TRBV30,TRBJ2-5,TRBD1,TGTGCCAGGGACAGGGGGCTAGCGGAAGAGACCCAGTACTTC,CARDRGLAEETQYF
-,TRBV10-3,TRBJ2-3,-,TGTGTCACTCGGGGCGCCGGCACAGATACGCAGTATTTT,CVTRGAGTDTQYF
-,TRBV3-1/TRBV3-2,TRBJ2-4,TRBD2,TGTGCCAGCAGCTTAGCGGGAGACTCTGGCATTCAGTACTTC,CASSLAGDSGIQYF
-,TRBV12-3/TRBV12-4,TRBJ2-7,-,TGTGCCAGCGCGGACGGAACCTACGAGCAGTACTTC,CASADGTYEQYF
-,TRBV5-1,TRBJ2-2,-,TGCGCCAGCAGCTTGGGCAGGGAAGCCGAGGAGCTGTTTTTT,CASSLGREAEELFF
-,TRBV6-6,TRBJ1-3,-,TGTGCCAGCAGAGGTAGTTCTGGAAACACCATATATTTT,CASRGSSGNTIYF
-,TRBV28,TRBJ1-6,TRBD1,TGTGCCAGCAGTTTACCGGGACAGGTTGATTCACCCCTCCACTTT,CASSLPGQVDSPLHF
-,TRBV5-1,TRBJ1-4,-,TGCGCCAGCAGCTCGTGGACAGCAACTAATGAAAAACTGTTTTTT,CASSSWTATNEKLFF
-,TRBV2,TRBJ2-7,TRBD2,TGTGCCAGCACCCTCCGAAAGGCTAGCGGCTACGAGCAGTACTTC,CASTLRKASGYEQYF
-,TRBV10-2,TRBJ2-7,-,TGCGCCAGCAGTGAGCCGGGGGCCAAGCGCATCTACGAGCAGTACTTC,CASSEPGAKRIYEQYF
-,TRBV12-3/TRBV12-4,TRBJ2-7,-,TGTGCCAGCACGTCGAACACCTACGAGCAGTACTTC,CASTSNTYEQYF
once,TRBV7-2,TRBJ1-2,-,TGTGCCAGCAGCTCCCAATCGGGTAGAAAGGATGGCTACACCTTC,CASSSQSGRKDGYTF
-,TRBV7-9,TRBJ1-5,TRBD1,TGTGCCAGCAGCGGGATGAACAGGGGTCAGCCCCAGCATTTT,CASSGMNRGQPQHF
-,TRBV10-3,TRBJ2-7,TRBD1,TGTGCCATCTCCCGGGACAGGGTGCTAGGGCAGTACTTC,CAISRDRVLGQYF
-,TRBV3-1/TRBV3-2,TRBJ2-2,-,TGTGCCAGCAGCCAAGGGCGAATGTACACCGGGGAGCTGTTTTTT,CASSQGRMYTGELFF
once,TRBV11-2,TRBJ2-5,-,TGTGCCAGCAGCTTAGATAGCTTGGGGGAGACCCAGTACTTC,CASSLDSLGETQYF
once,TRBV7-2,TRBJ1-5,-,TGTGCCAGCAGTTACACGGTAGATAGCAATCAGCCCCAGCATTTT,CASSYTVDSNQPQHF
-,TRBV4-1,TRBJ2-1,TRBD2,TGCGCCAGCAGCCAAGATTTCCGTACTAGCGGGACCTACAATGAGCAGTTCTTC,CASSQDFRTSGTYNEQFF
-,TRBV13,TRBJ1-1,-,TGTGCCAGCAGCCTTGCGGGACTAAACACTGAAGCTTTCTTT,CASSLAGLNTEAFF
-,TRBV7-8,TRBJ2-3,-,TGTGCCAGCGTTGGGGCTAGAAGCGGAACAGATACGCAGTATTTT,CASVGARSGTDTQYF
-,TRBV9,TRBJ1-2,-,TGTGCCAGCAGCGCTCCACAGTCTAACTATGGCTACACCTTC,CASSAPQSNYGYTF
-,TRBV7-2,TRBJ1-6,-,TGTGCCAGCAGCTTAGGTGTCGGCAGACCAAGCAATTCACCCCTCCACTTT,CASSLGVGRPSNSPLHF
-,TRBV25-1,TRBJ1-6,-,TGTGCCAGCAGGGGTCGAGAGAATTCACCCCTCCACTTT,CASRGRENSPLHF
-,TRBV12-5,TRBJ2-5,TRBD2,TGTGCTAGTGGCCCCGGACTAGGTGCGGGTCAAGAGACCCAGTACTTC,CASGPGLGAGQETQYF
-,TRBV5-8,TRBJ2-5,TRBD2,TGTGCCAGCACCCCTAGCGGGGCCCCCGAAGAGACCCAGTACTTC,CASTPSGAPEETQYF
-,TRBV19,TRBJ2-2,-,TGTGCCAGTAGTATAGATATCGGGGGATCCGGGGAGCTGTTTTTT,CASSIDIGGSGELFF
-,TRBV7-9,TRBJ1-4,-,TGTGCCAGCAGCTTACAGGGACTGGGAGAAAAACTGTTTTTT,CASSLQGLGEKLFF
-,TRBV12-5,TRBJ1-2,TRBD1,TGTGCTAGTGGTTTGGATCCTTTTGGGACAGGGGCTGGCTACACCTTC,CASGLDPFGTGAGYTF
-,TRBV5-6,TRBJ1-1,TRBD1,TGTGCCAGCAGCTTACTGGGACAGGGAAAGGCTGAAGCTTTCTTT,CASSLLGQGKAEAFF
-,TRBV6-4,TRBJ1-5,-,TGTGCCAGCAGTGACTTGGTTGGTGAGTGCAATCAGCCCCAGCATTTT,CASSDLVGECNQPQHF
-,TRBV7-2,TRBJ1-3,-,TGTGCCAGCAGCTGGCAGGGTAGAAACACCATATATTTT,CASSWQGRNTIYF
-,TRBV6-5,TRBJ2-3,TRBD2,TGTGCCAGCAGTCTTAGCGGGGGGGCAGGAGATACGCAGTATTTT,CASSLSGGAGDTQYF
-,TRBV18,TRBJ2-7,-,TGTGCCAGCTCCGGCCAAGGGTACGAGCAGTACTTC,CASSGQGYEQYF
once,TRBV5-6,TRBJ1-5,-,TGTGCCAGCAGCTTGGGTGACAAGCCCCAGCATTTT,CASSLGDKPQHF
-,TRBV10-1,TRBJ2-3,TRBD2,TGCGCCGGCCCACCCAGCGGGGGTGCTAGCACAGATACGCAGTATTTT,CAGPPSGGASTDTQYF
-,TRBV12-5,TRBJ1-4,-,TGTGCTAGTGGCGACAGTCTGGCGGGTGAAAAACTGTTTTTT,CASGDSLAGEKLFF
-,TRBV15,TRBJ2-3,-,TGTGCCACCAGCAGAGATGGTGGGGGCGGGGGCAGCGATGATACGCAGTATTTT,CATSRDGGGGGSDDTQYF
-,TRBV5-4,TRBJ1-2,TRBD1,TGTGCCAGCAGCGTCGGGACAGAAAACTATGGCTACACCTTC,CASSVGTENYGYTF
once,TRBV7-2,TRBJ2-1,-,TGTGCCAGCACCCCAATCGATGGTTACAATGAGCAGTTCTTC,CASTPIDGYNEQFF
-,TRBV10-3,TRBJ1-5,TRBD1,TGTGCCATCAGTGTCGGGACAGGGTTTCAGCCCCAGCATTTT,CAISVGTGFQPQHF
-,TRBV10-2,TRBJ1-1,TRBD1,TGCGCCAGCAGTGAGCTACGGGACAGGCCAAATGAAGCTTTCTTT,CASSELRDRPNEAFF
-,TRBV6-1,TRBJ1-6,TRBD1,TGTGCCAGCAGTGAAGATAGGACAGGGGATTCACCCCTCCACTTT,CASSEDRTGDSPLHF
-,TRBV5-5,TRBJ2-2,TRBD2,TGTGCCAGCAGCATTAGCGGGGGGGCCGGCGGGGAGCTGTTTTTT,CASSISGGAGGELFF